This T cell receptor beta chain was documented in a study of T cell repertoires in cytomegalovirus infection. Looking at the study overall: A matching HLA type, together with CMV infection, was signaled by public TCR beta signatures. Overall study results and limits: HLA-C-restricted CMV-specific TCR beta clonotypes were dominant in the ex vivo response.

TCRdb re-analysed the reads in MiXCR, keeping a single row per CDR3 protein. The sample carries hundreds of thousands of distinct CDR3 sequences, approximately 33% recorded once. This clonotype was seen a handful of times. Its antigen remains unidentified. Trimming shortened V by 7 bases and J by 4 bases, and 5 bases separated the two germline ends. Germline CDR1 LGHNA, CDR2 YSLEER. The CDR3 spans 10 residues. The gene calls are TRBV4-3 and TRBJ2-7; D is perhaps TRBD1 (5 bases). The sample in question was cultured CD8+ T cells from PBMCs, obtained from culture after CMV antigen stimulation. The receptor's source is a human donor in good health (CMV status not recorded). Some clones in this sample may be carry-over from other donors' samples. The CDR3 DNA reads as TGCGCCAGCAACAGGTACGAGCAGTACGTC. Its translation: CASNRYEQYV.